Following are 5 T cell receptor beta chains from one sample sequenced in a study of response to subunit inactivated influenza vaccine. TCRdb independently ran MiXCR on the RT-PCR reads; one entry per CDR3 protein. The sample lists approximately 700,000 distinct CDR3 sequences, about 14% occurring once. The sequenced sample was PBMCs from blood, obtained approximately 15 days before vaccination. These receptors originate from a man between 45 and 60 years old who received an inactivated influenza vaccine.

In its sample, this clonotype was seen a few times. The chain uses TRBV4-1 and TRBJ2-7; 12 bases map to TRBD2. V shed 4 bases and J 2 bases; nucleotides not matched to a gene: 6. The CDR3 runs 16 residues. Germline V gene sequence: CDR1 MGHRA, CDR2 YSYEKL. The CDR3 is CASSPGLAGSTYEQYF. The CDR3 nucleotides are TGCGCCAGCAGCCCAGGACTAGCGGGGAGTACCTACGAGCAGTACTTC.

V usage is TRBV24-1 and J usage is TRBJ1-4, with a possible D match to TRBD1 (5 bases). The V end was cut by 3 bases, the J end by 4 bases, with 11 bases between. The length of the CDR3 is 15 residues. The germline V gene encodes CDR1 KGHDR and CDR2 SFDVKD. Here the CDR3 DNA reads TGTGCCACCAGTGATCCGAGACAGCGTAATGAAAAACTGTTTTTT. Translating gives CATSDPRQRNEKLFF.

The J gene is TRBJ2-5, the V gene TRBV20-1; TRBD2 matches at 7 bases. The ends lost 3 bases at V and 4 bases at J; junction bases unmatched: 8. The CDR3 loop spans 14 amino acids. CDR1 is DFQATT, CDR2 SNEGSKA, per germline (reference sequence). CDR3 protein: CSARRAGEGETQYF. CDR3 DNA sequence: TGCAGTGCTAGGAGGGCGGGAGAAGGAGAGACCCAGTACTTC.

This chain uses TRBV9 with TRBJ2-1, with D possibly being TRBD2 (5 bases). This CDR3 has 16 residues. Germline assignment: CDR1 SGDLS and CDR2 YYNGEE. Trimming removed 3 bases at V and 4 bases at J, with 17 bases between. The CDR3 DNA reads TGTGCCAGCAGCGGAACTAGTGAGGGCCCGTACAATGAGCAGTTCTTC. Translating gives CASSGTSEGPYNEQFF.

This chain joins TRBV27 and TRBJ2-7, with TRBD2 matching over 9 bases. CDR3 length equals 14 residues. The V segment lost 6 bases and the J segment 4 bases; nucleotides outside the gene matches: 7. Germline V gene data show CDR1 as MNHEY and CDR2 as SMNVEV (reference sequence). As DNA, the CDR3 is TGTGCCAGCAGCCGTAGCGGGAGTGGGTACGAGCAGTACTTC. The encoded protein is CASSRSGSGYEQYF.